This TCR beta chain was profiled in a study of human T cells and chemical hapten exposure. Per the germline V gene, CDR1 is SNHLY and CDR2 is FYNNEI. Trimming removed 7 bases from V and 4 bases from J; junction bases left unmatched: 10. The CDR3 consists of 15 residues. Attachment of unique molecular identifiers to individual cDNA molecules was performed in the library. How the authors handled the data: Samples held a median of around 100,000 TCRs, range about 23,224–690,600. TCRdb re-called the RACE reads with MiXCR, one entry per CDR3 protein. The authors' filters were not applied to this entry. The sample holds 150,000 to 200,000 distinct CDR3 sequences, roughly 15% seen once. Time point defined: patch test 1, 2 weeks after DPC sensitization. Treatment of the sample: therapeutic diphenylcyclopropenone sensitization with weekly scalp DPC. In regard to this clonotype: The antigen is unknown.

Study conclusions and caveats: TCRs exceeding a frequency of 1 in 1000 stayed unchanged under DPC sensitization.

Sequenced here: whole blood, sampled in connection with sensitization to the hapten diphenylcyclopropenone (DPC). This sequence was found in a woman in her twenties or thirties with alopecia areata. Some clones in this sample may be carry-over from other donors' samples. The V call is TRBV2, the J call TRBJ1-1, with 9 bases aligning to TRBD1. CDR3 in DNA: TGTGCCAGCAAAGGACAGGGGCTCCGGAGCACTGAAGCTTTCTTT. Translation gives CASKGQGLRSTEAFF.